These T cell receptor beta chains were read from a single sample in a study of blood T cell repertoires in COVID-19. Sequencing was performed with immunoSEQ multiplex PCR; in TCRdb, only in-frame clones are kept and a portion is missing. The sample lists around 260,000 clones; about 87% were seen once. Sequenced material: peripheral blood. The source of these receptors is a man in his sixties who had recovered from COVID-19. CDR3s include the opening cysteine and the closing phenylalanine or tryptophan. Fields, in order: D gene, clone size, CDR3 length, V gene, J gene, CDR3 DNA, CDR3 protein. D genes are given only for firm matches. Size is omitted from some rows. Given values are once, few, many or a class for expanded clones.

d_gene: NA
abundance: NA
len: 18
v_gene: TRBV4-2
j_gene: TRBJ1-6
CDR3nt: TGTGCCAGCAGCCAAGATGAGGGCGGGGGATCCTATAATTCACCCCTCCACTTT
CDR3aa: CASSQDEGGGSYNSPLHF

d_gene: NA
abundance: NA
len: 12
v_gene: TRBV6-5
j_gene: TRBJ1-2
CDR3nt: TGTGCCAGCAGAACCTACGACTATGGCTACACCTTC
CDR3aa: CASRTYDYGYTF

d_gene: NA
abundance: NA
len: 14
v_gene: TRBV27
j_gene: TRBJ1-2
CDR3nt: TGTGCCAGCAGTTTAACAGGGCCCGACTATGGCTACACCTTC
CDR3aa: CASSLTGPDYGYTF

d_gene: NA
abundance: NA
len: 14
v_gene: TRBV29-1
j_gene: TRBJ1-1
CDR3nt: TGCAGCGGGGAGATTAATTCCATGAACACTGAAGCTTTCTTT
CDR3aa: CSGEINSMNTEAFF

d_gene: NA
abundance: NA
len: 13
v_gene: TRBV2
j_gene: TRBJ1-1
CDR3nt: TGTGCCAGCAGCGGTTTTCTGAACACTGAAGCTTTCTTT
CDR3aa: CASSGFLNTEAFF

d_gene: TRBD1
abundance: once
len: 14
v_gene: TRBV11-2
j_gene: TRBJ1-5
CDR3nt: TGTGCCAGCAGCTCGGGACAGGGAGGCCAGCCCCAGCATTTT
CDR3aa: CASSSGQGGQPQHF

d_gene: NA
abundance: NA
len: 11
v_gene: TRBV12-3/TRBV12-4
j_gene: TRBJ2-7
CDR3nt: TGTGCCAGCAGTTACAACTACGAGCAGTACTTC
CDR3aa: CASSYNYEQYF

d_gene: NA
abundance: NA
len: 16
v_gene: TRBV4-1
j_gene: TRBJ2-7
CDR3nt: TGCGCCAGCAGCCAAGAGCAAGGGAGCCCCATGTACGAGCAGTACTTC
CDR3aa: CASSQEQGSPMYEQYF

d_gene: NA
abundance: NA
len: 14
v_gene: TRBV5-6
j_gene: TRBJ1-5
CDR3nt: TGTGCCAGCAGCGTGCGGGTGAGCAATCAGCCCCAGCATTTT
CDR3aa: CASSVRVSNQPQHF

d_gene: NA
abundance: few
len: 14
v_gene: TRBV19
j_gene: TRBJ1-2
CDR3nt: TGTGCCAGTAGTGGAGAGGGTTTTAACTATGGCTACACCTTC
CDR3aa: CASSGEGFNYGYTF

d_gene: TRBD2
abundance: NA
len: 15
v_gene: TRBV20-1
j_gene: TRBJ2-3
CDR3nt: TGCAGTGCTAGTTCCAGCGGGAGACCCACAGATACGCAGTATTTT
CDR3aa: CSASSSGRPTDTQYF

d_gene: NA
abundance: NA
len: 13
v_gene: TRBV5-6
j_gene: TRBJ2-7
CDR3nt: TGTGCCAGCAGCTTGGCAGTCTCCTACGAGCAGTACTTC
CDR3aa: CASSLAVSYEQYF

d_gene: NA
abundance: once
len: 14
v_gene: TRBV5-1
j_gene: TRBJ2-3
CDR3nt: TGCGCCAGCAGCTTCTCCCTTTTCACAGATACGCAGTATTTT
CDR3aa: CASSFSLFTDTQYF

d_gene: NA
abundance: NA
len: 15
v_gene: TRBV13
j_gene: TRBJ1-6
CDR3nt: TGTGCCAGCAGCTCCCGGACAGTCTATAATTCACCCCTCCACTTT
CDR3aa: CASSSRTVYNSPLHF

d_gene: NA
abundance: NA
len: 13
v_gene: TRBV6-5
j_gene: TRBJ1-2
CDR3nt: TGTGCCAGCAAAATTGGACAGTTGTATGGCTACACCTTC
CDR3aa: CASKIGQLYGYTF

d_gene: TRBD1
abundance: NA
len: 16
v_gene: TRBV10-3
j_gene: TRBJ2-2
CDR3nt: TGTGCCATCGGACAGGGGGGCCCGTCGGGAACCGGGGAGCTGTTTTTT
CDR3aa: CAIGQGGPSGTGELFF

d_gene: TRBD1
abundance: NA
len: 13
v_gene: TRBV7-8
j_gene: TRBJ1-2
CDR3nt: TGTGCCAGCAGCAAAGGGGGCCGCGGTGGCTACACCTTC
CDR3aa: CASSKGGRGGYTF

d_gene: NA
abundance: once
len: 12
v_gene: TRBV28
j_gene: TRBJ1-2
CDR3nt: TGTGCCAGCAGTTTATTCGGAGATGGCTACACCTTC
CDR3aa: CASSLFGDGYTF

d_gene: NA
abundance: NA
len: 16
v_gene: TRBV10-3
j_gene: TRBJ2-5
CDR3nt: TGTGCCATCAGTGAGTCGCTGGGTCAGGGGCCAGAGACCCAGTACTTC
CDR3aa: CAISESLGQGPETQYF

d_gene: NA
abundance: NA
len: 17
v_gene: TRBV9
j_gene: TRBJ2-3
CDR3nt: TGTGCCAGCAGCGCGCCCCTGGGGTCCGAGAGCGGTGATACGCAGTATTTT
CDR3aa: CASSAPLGSESGDTQYF

d_gene: NA
abundance: once
len: 15
v_gene: TRBV14
j_gene: TRBJ2-7
CDR3nt: TGTGCCAGCAGCCAAGTACGGGACAACTCCTACGAGCAGTACTTC
CDR3aa: CASSQVRDNSYEQYF

d_gene: NA
abundance: NA
len: 13
v_gene: TRBV5-4
j_gene: TRBJ2-7
CDR3nt: TGTGCCAGCAGCCGGGTGGCAAACTACGAGCAGTACTTC
CDR3aa: CASSRVANYEQYF

d_gene: NA
abundance: NA
len: 17
v_gene: TRBV5-4
j_gene: TRBJ2-6
CDR3nt: TGTGCCAGCAGCTTAGGGCCAGGGCAGTCAGGGGCCAACGTCCTGACTTTC
CDR3aa: CASSLGPGQSGANVLTF

d_gene: NA
abundance: NA
len: 14
v_gene: TRBV11-3
j_gene: TRBJ1-1
CDR3nt: TGTGCCAGCAGCTTACAGGGGCCGAACACTGAAGCTTTCTTT
CDR3aa: CASSLQGPNTEAFF

d_gene: NA
abundance: NA
len: 13
v_gene: TRBV13
j_gene: TRBJ2-7
CDR3nt: TGTGCCAGCGGCCCCAGGCGCAACTACGAGCAGTACTTC
CDR3aa: CASGPRRNYEQYF

d_gene: NA
abundance: few
len: 15
v_gene: TRBV23-1
j_gene: TRBJ1-1
CDR3nt: TGCGCCAGCGTAAAACAGGGCCCTGGGAACACTGAAGCTTTCTTT
CDR3aa: CASVKQGPGNTEAFF

d_gene: NA
abundance: few
len: 13
v_gene: TRBV7-3
j_gene: TRBJ2-7
CDR3nt: TGTGCCAGCAGCGCAGACAAGTCCTACGAGCAGTACTTC
CDR3aa: CASSADKSYEQYF

d_gene: TRBD1
abundance: NA
len: 15
v_gene: TRBV3-1/TRBV3-2
j_gene: TRBJ1-2
CDR3nt: TGTGCCAGCAGCCATCGTGACAGGGCTAACTATGGCTACACCTTC
CDR3aa: CASSHRDRANYGYTF

d_gene: NA
abundance: NA
len: 12
v_gene: TRBV3-1/TRBV3-2
j_gene: TRBJ1-6
CDR3nt: TGTGCCAGCAGCCAAGATTCATCACCCCTCCACTTT
CDR3aa: CASSQDSSPLHF

d_gene: TRBD2
abundance: NA
len: 15
v_gene: TRBV6-2/TRBV6-3
j_gene: TRBJ2-1
CDR3nt: TGTGCCAGCAGTCCCACTAGCGGGGGGGCTCGTGAGCAGTTCTTC
CDR3aa: CASSPTSGGAREQFF

d_gene: TRBD1
abundance: few
len: 15
v_gene: TRBV19
j_gene: TRBJ1-4
CDR3nt: TGTGCCACTGGACAGGGGTCAGCAACTAATGAAAAACTGTTTTTT
CDR3aa: CATGQGSATNEKLFF

d_gene: TRBD2
abundance: NA
len: 17
v_gene: TRBV9
j_gene: TRBJ2-3
CDR3nt: TGTGCCAGCAGCTTGGGGGGACTAGCGGGCCACACAGATACGCAGTATTTT
CDR3aa: CASSLGGLAGHTDTQYF

d_gene: TRBD1
abundance: NA
len: 17
v_gene: TRBV15
j_gene: TRBJ1-3
CDR3nt: TGTGCCACCAGCAGAGGCGAGACAGGGGTCACTGGAAACACCATATATTTT
CDR3aa: CATSRGETGVTGNTIYF

d_gene: NA
abundance: NA
len: 15
v_gene: TRBV5-4
j_gene: TRBJ1-2
CDR3nt: TGTGCCAGCAGCTTGGCTGGAGGAGGGGACTATGGCTACACCTTC
CDR3aa: CASSLAGGGDYGYTF

d_gene: TRBD1
abundance: NA
len: 15
v_gene: TRBV19
j_gene: TRBJ1-6
CDR3nt: TGTGCCAGTCGTGGACAGGGCTCCTATAATTCACCCCTCCACTTT
CDR3aa: CASRGQGSYNSPLHF

d_gene: NA
abundance: NA
len: 16
v_gene: TRBV11-2
j_gene: TRBJ2-7
CDR3nt: TGTGCCAGCAGCTTCTCGCCCCTAGCAGTCGCCTACGAGCAGTACTTC
CDR3aa: CASSFSPLAVAYEQYF

d_gene: NA
abundance: NA
len: 15
v_gene: TRBV30
j_gene: TRBJ2-3
CDR3nt: TGTGCCTGGAGTGCCGTGAGGGGGAACACAGATACGCAGTATTTT
CDR3aa: CAWSAVRGNTDTQYF

d_gene: NA
abundance: NA
len: 13
v_gene: TRBV9
j_gene: TRBJ2-2
CDR3nt: TGTGCCAGCAGCGTAGGAGGCACCGGGGAGCTGTTTTTT
CDR3aa: CASSVGGTGELFF

d_gene: TRBD1
abundance: NA
len: 15
v_gene: TRBV5-4
j_gene: TRBJ2-7
CDR3nt: TGTGCCAGCAGCCCGGACAGGGGATACGGGCACGAGCAGTACTTC
CDR3aa: CASSPDRGYGHEQYF

d_gene: NA
abundance: once
len: 13
v_gene: TRBV18
j_gene: TRBJ1-1
CDR3nt: TGTGCCAGCTCACCACGACAGAACACTGAAGCTTTCTTT
CDR3aa: CASSPRQNTEAFF

d_gene: TRBD1
abundance: NA
len: 14
v_gene: TRBV19
j_gene: TRBJ1-2
CDR3nt: TGTGCCAGTACTAGACAGGGCGACCCCTTTGGCTACACCTTC
CDR3aa: CASTRQGDPFGYTF

d_gene: NA
abundance: NA
len: 16
v_gene: TRBV19
j_gene: TRBJ1-2
CDR3nt: TGTGCCAGTAGCCTCACCCGCGGTGCACAGGGCTATGGCTACACCTTC
CDR3aa: CASSLTRGAQGYGYTF